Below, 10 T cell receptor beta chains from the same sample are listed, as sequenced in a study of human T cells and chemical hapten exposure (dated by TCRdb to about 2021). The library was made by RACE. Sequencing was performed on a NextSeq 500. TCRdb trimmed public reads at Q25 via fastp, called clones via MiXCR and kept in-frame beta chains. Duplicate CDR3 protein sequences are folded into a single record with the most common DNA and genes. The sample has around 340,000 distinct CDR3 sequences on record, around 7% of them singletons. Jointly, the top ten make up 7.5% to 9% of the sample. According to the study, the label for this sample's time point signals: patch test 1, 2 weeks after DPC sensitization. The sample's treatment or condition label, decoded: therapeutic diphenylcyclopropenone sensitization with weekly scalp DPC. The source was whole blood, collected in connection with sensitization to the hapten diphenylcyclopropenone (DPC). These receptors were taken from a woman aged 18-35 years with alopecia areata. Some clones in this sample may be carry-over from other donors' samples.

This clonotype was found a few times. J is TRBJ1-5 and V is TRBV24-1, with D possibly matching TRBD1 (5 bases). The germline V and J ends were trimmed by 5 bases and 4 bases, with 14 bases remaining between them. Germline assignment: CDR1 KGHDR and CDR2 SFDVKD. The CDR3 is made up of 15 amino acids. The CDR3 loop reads CATSASTDVNQPQHF. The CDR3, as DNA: TGTGCCACCAGTGCTTCGACAGACGTAAATCAGCCCCAGCATTTT.

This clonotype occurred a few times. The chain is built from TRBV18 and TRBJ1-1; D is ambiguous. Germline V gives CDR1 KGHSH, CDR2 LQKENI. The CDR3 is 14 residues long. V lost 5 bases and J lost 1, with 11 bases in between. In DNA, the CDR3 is TGTGCCAGCTCAGGGCGGGCCGCGAACACTGAAGCTTTCTTT. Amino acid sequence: CASSGRAANTEAFF.

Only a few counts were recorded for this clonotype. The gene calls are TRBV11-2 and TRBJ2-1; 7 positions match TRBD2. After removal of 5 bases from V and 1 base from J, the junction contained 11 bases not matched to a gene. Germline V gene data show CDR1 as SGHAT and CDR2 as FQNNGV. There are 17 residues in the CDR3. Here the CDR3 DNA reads TGTGCCAGCAGCCGCACCCGTGGCGGGGGATCCTACAATGAGCAGTTCTTC. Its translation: CASSRTRGGGSYNEQFF.

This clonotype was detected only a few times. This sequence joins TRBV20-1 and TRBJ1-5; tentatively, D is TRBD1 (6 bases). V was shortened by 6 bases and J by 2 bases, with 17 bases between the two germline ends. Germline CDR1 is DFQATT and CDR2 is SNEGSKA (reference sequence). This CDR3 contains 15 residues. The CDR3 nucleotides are TGCAGTGCGCCCCAAGGGGGTGATGGCAATCAGCCCCAGCATTTT. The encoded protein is CSAPQGGDGNQPQHF.

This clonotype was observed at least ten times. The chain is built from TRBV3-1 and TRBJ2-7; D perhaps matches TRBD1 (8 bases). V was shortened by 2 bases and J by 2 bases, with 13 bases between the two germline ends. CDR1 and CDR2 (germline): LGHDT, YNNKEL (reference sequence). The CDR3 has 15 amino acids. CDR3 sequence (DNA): TGTGCCAGCAGCCAACGGACAGGGACTACCTACGAGCAGTACTTC. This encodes CASSQRTGTTYEQYF.

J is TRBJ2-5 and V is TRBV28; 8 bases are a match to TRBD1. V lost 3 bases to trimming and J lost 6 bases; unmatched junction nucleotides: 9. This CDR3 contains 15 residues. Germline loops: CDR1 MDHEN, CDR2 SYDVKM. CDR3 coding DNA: TGTGCCAGCAGTTTTCAGGGGGCCGCTGCCAAGACCCAGTACTTC. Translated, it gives CASSFQGAAAKTQYF.

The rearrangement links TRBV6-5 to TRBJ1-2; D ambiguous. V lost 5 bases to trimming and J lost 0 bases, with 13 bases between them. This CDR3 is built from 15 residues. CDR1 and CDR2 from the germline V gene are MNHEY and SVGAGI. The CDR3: CASSPLPGANYGYTF. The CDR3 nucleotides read TGTGCCAGCAGTCCGCTCCCAGGAGCTAACTATGGCTACACCTTC.

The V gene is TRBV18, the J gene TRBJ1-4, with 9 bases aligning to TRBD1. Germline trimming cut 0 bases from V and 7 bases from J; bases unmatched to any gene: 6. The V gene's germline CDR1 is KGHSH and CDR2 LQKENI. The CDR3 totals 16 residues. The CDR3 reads CASSPPRGQGFEKLFF. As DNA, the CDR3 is TGTGCCAGCTCACCACCCCGGGGACAGGGATTTGAAAAACTGTTTTTT.

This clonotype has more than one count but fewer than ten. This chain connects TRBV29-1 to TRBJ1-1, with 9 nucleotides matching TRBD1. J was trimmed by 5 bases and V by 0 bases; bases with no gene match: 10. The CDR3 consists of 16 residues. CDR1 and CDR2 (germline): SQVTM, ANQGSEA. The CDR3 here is CSVEDGYRGQGTEAFF. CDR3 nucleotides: TGCAGCGTTGAAGATGGGTACAGGGGGCAGGGAACTGAAGCTTTCTTT.

Here the CDR3 reads CASSRELDNSPLHF. The DNA of the CDR3 is TGTGCCAGCAGCCGAGAGCTTGATAATTCACCCCTCCACTTT. V gene TRBV7-2 combines with J gene TRBJ1-6; D unclear. The CDR3 contains 14 residues. Trimming left V 5 bases short and J 5 bases short, with 10 bases between. The germline V gene encodes CDR1 SGHTA and CDR2 FQGNSA.